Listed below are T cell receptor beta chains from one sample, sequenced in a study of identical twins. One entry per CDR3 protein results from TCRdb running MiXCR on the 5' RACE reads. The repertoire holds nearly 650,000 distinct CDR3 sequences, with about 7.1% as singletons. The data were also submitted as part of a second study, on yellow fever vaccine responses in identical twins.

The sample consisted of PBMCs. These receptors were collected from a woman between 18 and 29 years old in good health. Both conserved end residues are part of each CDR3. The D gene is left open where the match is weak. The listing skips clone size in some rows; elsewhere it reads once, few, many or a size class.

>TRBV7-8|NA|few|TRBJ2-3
CASSPGSRADTQYF
TGTGCCAGCAGCCCCGGATCTAGGGCAGATACGCAGTATTTT
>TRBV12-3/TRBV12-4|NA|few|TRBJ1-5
CASSFGRNNQPQHF
TGTGCCAGCAGTTTCGGCAGGAATAATCAGCCCCAGCATTTT
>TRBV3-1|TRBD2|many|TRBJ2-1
CASSHGLAGGRYNEQFF
TGTGCCAGCAGCCACGGACTAGCGGGAGGCCGATACAATGAGCAGTTCTTC
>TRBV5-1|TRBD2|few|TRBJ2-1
CASSPRTSGGNNEQFF
TGCGCCAGCAGCCCACGGACTAGCGGGGGGAACAATGAGCAGTTCTTC
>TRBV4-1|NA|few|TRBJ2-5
CASSQVEDYPPWTQYF
TGCGCCAGCAGCCAAGTGGAGGATTACCCTCCCTGGACCCAGTACTTC
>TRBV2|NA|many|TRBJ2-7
CASSGRTGAYEQYF
TGTGCCAGCAGTGGACGGACTGGGGCCTACGAGCAGTACTTC
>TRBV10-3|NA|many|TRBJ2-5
CAISEFFQETQYF
TGTGCCATCAGTGAGTTTTTTCAAGAGACCCAGTACTTC
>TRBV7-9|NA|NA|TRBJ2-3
CASSFGGGRSTDTQYF
TGTGCCAGCAGCTTCGGTGGGGGCCGAAGCACAGATACGCAGTATTTT
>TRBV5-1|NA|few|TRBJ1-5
CASSLGGGLQPQHF
TGCGCCAGCAGCTTGGGTGGAGGGCTTCAGCCCCAGCATTTT
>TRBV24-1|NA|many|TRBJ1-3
CATSDFQFSGNTIYF
TGTGCCACCAGTGATTTTCAGTTCTCTGGAAACACCATATATTTT
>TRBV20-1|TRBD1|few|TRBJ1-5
CSASRGQGRNQPQHF
TGCAGTGCTAGCCGGGGACAGGGGCGCAATCAGCCCCAGCATTTT
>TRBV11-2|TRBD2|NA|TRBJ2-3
CASSLEGFGLAPDTQYF
TGTGCCAGCAGCTTAGAGGGGTTTGGACTAGCCCCAGATACGCAGTATTTT
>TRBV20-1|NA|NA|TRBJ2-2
CSARGSEAGKGANTGELFF
TGCAGTGCTAGAGGCTCCGAGGCGGGAAAAGGTGCGAACACCGGGGAGCTGTTTTTT